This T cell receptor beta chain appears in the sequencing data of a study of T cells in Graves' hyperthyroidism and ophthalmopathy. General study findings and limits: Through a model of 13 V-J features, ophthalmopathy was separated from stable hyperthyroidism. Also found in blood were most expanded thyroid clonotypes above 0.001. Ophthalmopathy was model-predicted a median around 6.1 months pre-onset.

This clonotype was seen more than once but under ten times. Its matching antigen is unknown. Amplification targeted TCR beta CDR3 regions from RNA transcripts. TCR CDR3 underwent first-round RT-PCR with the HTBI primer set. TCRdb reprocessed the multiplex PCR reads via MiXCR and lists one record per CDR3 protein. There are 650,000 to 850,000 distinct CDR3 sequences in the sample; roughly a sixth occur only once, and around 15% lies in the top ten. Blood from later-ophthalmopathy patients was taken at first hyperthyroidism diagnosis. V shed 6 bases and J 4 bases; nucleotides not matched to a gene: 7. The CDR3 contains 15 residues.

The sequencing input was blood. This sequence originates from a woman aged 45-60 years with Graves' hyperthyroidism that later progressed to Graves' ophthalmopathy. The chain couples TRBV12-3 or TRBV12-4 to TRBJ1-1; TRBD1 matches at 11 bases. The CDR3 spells CASSGQGARGTEAFF. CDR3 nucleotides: TGTGCCAGCAGCGGACAGGGGGCGCGGGGCACTGAAGCTTTCTTT.